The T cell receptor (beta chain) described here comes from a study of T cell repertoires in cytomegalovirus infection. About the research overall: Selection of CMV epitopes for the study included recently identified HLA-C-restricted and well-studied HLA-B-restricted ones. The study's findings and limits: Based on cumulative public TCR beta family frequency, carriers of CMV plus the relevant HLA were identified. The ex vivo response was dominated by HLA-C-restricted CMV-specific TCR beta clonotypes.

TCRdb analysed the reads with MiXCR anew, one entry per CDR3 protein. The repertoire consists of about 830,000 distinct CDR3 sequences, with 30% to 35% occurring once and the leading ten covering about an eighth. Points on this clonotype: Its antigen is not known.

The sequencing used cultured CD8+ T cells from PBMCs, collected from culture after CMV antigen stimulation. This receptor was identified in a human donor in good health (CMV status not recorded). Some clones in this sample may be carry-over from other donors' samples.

The CDR3 loop reads CASSPPGLWAHGYTF. The CDR3 coding sequence is TGTGCCAGTAGCCCACCGGGTCTTTGGGCGCATGGCTACACCTTC. The chain joins TRBV5-6 to TRBJ1-2; D is ambiguous. The germline gives CDR1 SGHDT, CDR2 YYEEEE. The CDR3 consists of 15 residues. Deletions cut 8 bases from V and 6 bases from J, with 23 bases between.